The text below deals with one T cell receptor beta chain. Its antigen is currently unknown. This entry is derived from a study of cytotoxic CD8 clonotypes in ibrutinib-treated CLL. Whole-study findings and limits: Before falling back toward baseline at progression, clonality had risen at the time of ibrutinib response.

The repertoire was sequenced with immunoSEQ multiplex PCR; TCRdb's copy has only in-frame clones and lacks some. The data hold about 85,000 clones, with roughly 77% observed a single time. Sample: PBMCs, taken after 12 months of ibrutinib treatment. This TCR derives from a human donor with chronic lymphocytic leukemia.

CDR3 nucleotides: TGTGCCAGCAGCCAAGAGATAGCGGGGGGGATGTACCAAGAGACCCAGTACTTC. It specifies CASSQEIAGGMYQETQYF. This chain links TRBV14 with TRBJ2-5; 11 nucleotides line up with TRBD2. V gave up 0 bases and J gave up 0 bases; unmatched junction bases: 6. The CDR3 has 18 amino acids. CDR1 is SGHDN, CDR2 FVKESK, per germline.